One and the same sample provided the 2 T cell receptor beta chains below, sequenced in a study of early T cells in non-severe SARS-CoV-2 infection. In TCRdb, the 5' RACE reads were re-called with MiXCR into one record per CDR3 protein. This sample has about 30,000 distinct CDR3 sequences, with under 6% found just once. The sequenced material came from whole blood. The receptors were sampled from an adult who was a healthcare worker with PCR-confirmed SARS-CoV-2 infection or an uninfected control (not recorded which).

This clonotype has at least ten counts. The gene calls are TRBV11-2 and TRBJ1-1; D not certain. Looked up from germline, CDR1 is SGHAT and CDR2 is FQNNGV. Deletions cut 1 base from V and 6 bases from J, with 9 bases between. This CDR3 comprises 13 residues. This CDR3 reads CASSLVPNAEAFF. For the CDR3, the DNA is TGTGCCAGCAGCTTAGTTCCCAACGCTGAAGCTTTCTTT.

This clonotype has at least ten counts. The chain links TRBV4-3 to TRBJ1-6; TRBD1 might be the D (6 bases). The CDR3 is 17 amino acids. Trimming shortened V by 0 bases and J by 7 bases, and 16 bases separated the two germline ends. The germline V gene has CDR1 LGHNA and CDR2 YSLEER. CDR3 protein: CASSQEGGQKRNSPLHF. Here the CDR3 DNA reads TGCGCCAGCAGCCAAGAAGGAGGACAGAAGAGAAATTCACCCCTCCACTTT.